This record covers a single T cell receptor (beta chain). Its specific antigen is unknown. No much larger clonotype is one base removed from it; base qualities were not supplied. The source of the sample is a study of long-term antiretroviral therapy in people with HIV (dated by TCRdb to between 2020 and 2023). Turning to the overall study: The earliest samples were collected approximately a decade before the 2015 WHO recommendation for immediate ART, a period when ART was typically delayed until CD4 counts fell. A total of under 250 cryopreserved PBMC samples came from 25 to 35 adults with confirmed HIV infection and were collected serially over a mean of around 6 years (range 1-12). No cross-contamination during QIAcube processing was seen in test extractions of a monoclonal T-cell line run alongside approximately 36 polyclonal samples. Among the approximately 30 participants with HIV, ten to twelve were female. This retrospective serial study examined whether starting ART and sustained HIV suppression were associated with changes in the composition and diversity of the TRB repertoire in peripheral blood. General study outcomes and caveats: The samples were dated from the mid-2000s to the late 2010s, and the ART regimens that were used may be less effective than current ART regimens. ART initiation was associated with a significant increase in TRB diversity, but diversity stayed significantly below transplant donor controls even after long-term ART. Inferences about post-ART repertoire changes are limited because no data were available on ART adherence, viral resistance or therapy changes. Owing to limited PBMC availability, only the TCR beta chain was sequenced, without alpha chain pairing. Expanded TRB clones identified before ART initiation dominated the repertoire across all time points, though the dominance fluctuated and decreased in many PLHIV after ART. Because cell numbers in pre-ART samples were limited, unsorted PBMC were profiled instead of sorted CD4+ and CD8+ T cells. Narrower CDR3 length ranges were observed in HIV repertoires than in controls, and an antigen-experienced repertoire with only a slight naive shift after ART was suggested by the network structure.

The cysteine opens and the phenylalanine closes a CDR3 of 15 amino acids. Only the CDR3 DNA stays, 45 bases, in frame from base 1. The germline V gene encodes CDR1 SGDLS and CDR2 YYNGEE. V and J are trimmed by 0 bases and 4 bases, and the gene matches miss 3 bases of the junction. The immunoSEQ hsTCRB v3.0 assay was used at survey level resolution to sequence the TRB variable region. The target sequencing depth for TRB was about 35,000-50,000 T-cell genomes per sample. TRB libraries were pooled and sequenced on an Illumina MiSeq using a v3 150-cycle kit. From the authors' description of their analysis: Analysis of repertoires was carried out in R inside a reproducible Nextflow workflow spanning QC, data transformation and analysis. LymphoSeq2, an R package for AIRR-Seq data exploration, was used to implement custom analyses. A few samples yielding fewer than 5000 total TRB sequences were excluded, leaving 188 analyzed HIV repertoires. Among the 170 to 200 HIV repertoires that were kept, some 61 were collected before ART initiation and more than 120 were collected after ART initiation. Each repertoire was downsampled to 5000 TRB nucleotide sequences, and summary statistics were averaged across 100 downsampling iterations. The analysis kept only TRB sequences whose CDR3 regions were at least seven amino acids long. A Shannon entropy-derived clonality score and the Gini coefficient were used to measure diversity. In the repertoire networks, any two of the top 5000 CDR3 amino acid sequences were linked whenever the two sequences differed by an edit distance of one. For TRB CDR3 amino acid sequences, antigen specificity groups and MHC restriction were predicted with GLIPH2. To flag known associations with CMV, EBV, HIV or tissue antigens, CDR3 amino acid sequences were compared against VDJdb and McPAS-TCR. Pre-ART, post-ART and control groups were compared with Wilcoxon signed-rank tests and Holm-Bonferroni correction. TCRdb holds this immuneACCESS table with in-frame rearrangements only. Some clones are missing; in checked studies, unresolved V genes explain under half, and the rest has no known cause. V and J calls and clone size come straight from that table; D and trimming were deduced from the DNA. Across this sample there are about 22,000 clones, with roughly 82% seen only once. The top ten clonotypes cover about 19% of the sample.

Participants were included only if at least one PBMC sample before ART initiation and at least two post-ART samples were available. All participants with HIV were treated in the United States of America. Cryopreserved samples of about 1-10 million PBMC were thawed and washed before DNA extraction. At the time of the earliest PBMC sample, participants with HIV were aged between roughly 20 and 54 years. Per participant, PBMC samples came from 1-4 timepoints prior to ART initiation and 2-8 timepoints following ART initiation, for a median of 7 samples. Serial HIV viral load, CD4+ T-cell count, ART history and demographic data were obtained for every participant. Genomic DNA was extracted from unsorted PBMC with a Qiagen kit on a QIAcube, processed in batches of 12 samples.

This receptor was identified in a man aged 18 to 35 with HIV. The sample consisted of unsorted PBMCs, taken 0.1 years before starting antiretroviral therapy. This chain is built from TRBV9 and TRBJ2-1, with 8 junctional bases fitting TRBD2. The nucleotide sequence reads TGTGCCAGCAGCGTAGGGCGGGGGGCTTACAATGAGCAGTTCTTC. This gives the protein CASSVGRGAYNEQFF.